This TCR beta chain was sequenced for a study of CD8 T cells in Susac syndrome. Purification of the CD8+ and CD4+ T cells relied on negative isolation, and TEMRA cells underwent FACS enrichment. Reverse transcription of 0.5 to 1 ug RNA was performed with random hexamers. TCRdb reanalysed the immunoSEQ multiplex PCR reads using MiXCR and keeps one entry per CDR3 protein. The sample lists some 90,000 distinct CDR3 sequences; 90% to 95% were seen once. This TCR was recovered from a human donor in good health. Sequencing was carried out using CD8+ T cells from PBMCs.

The CDR3 sequence is CASSPGQRAYEQYF. In DNA, the CDR3 is TGTGCCAGCAGCCCAGGACAGCGCGCCTACGAGCAGTACTTC. V gene TRBV3-1 combines with J gene TRBJ2-7; tentative D call: TRBD1 (6 bases). The CDR3 loop spans 14 amino acids. CDR1 and CDR2 from the germline V gene are LGHDT and YNNKEL (reference sequence). V lost 4 bases, J lost 2 bases, and 12 bases lay in between.